The 17 T cell receptor beta chains presented below share a single source sample, sequenced in a study of blood T cells in healthy people across ages. Next came a second PCR, run for about 6 to 12 cycles, which used a sample-barcoded 5' primer along with a J-beta primer mix. TCRdb processed the 5' RACE reads anew with MiXCR; each CDR3 protein has one entry. The sample yields approximately 1.5 million distinct CDR3 sequences, roughly 32% seen once. Sequencing was done on a sample of blood. The origin of the receptors is a young woman in good health.

The V call is TRBV29-1, the J call TRBJ1-1; D remains ambiguous. Germline lookup yields CDR1 SQVTM and CDR2 ANQGSEA. V gave up 1 base and J gave up 6 bases, with 15 bases separating them. The CDR3 is 14 residues long. As DNA, the CDR3 is TGCAGCGTTGAAGTGCCCGTAGGATCGCCTGAAGCTTTCTTT. Translation gives CSVEVPVGSPEAFF.

The rearrangement uses TRBV6-1 and TRBJ2-3; TRBD2 matches 10 bases. With V trimmed by 6 bases and J by 2 bases, 17 bases remained unmatched. The CDR3 loop spans 19 amino acids. Germline-derived CDR1 and CDR2 are MNHNS and SASEGT. The CDR3 region is CASSPPPGGSGGHTDTQYF. The DNA for the CDR3 is TGTGCCAGCAGCCCACCCCCGGGGGGTAGCGGGGGGCACACAGATACGCAGTATTTT.

This clonotype was counted between two and nine times. The rearrangement uses TRBV6-6 and TRBJ2-5; D gene uncertain. Trimming shortened V by 3 bases and J by 2 bases, and 7 bases separated the two germline ends. Germline V gene sequence: CDR1 MNHNY, CDR2 SVGAGI (reference sequence). The CDR3 runs to 13 residues. The CDR3 coding sequence is TGTGCCAGCAGTTATAGGGTTCAAGAGACCCAGTACTTC. Amino acid sequence: CASSYRVQETQYF.

This chain connects TRBV7-8 to TRBJ2-3, with D unresolved. Germline-derived CDR1 and CDR2 are SGHVS and FQNEAQ. The V gene lost 4 bases and the J gene lost 2 bases, with 13 bases spanning the gap. CDR3 length: 15 amino acids. The CDR3 sequence is CASSSMGLTTDTQYF. CDR3 nucleotides: TGTGCCAGCAGCTCCATGGGCCTAACCACAGATACGCAGTATTTT.

The genes are TRBV28 and TRBJ2-1; D possibly uses TRBD1 or TRBD2 (5 bases each). Germline lookup yields CDR1 MDHEN and CDR2 SYDVKM. V gave up 5 bases and J gave up 8 bases, with 13 bases separating them. The CDR3 is 13 residues long. CDR3 loop: CASSDWLGDEQFF. The CDR3 bases are TGTGCCAGCAGTGACTGGTTGGGGGATGAGCAGTTCTTC.

This clonotype was seen a single time. The chain joins TRBV20-1 to TRBJ2-2; a possible D gene is TRBD2 (5 bases). V lost 4 bases and J 2 bases, leaving 17 bases between the germline ends. Per the germline V gene, CDR1 is DFQATT and CDR2 is SNEGSKA (reference sequence). The CDR3 loop spans 16 amino acids. CDR3 DNA: TGCAGTGCTACCCCTGGTGGACTCATAAACACCGGGGAGCTGTTTTTT. Protein sequence: CSATPGGLINTGELFF.

The chain has TRBV3-1 and TRBJ2-1, with D possibly matching TRBD2 (6 bases). CDR1 and CDR2 (germline): LGHDT, YNNKEL (reference sequence). The CDR3 is 15 amino acids. The V end lost 0 bases, the J end lost 2 bases, and 8 bases lay between the germline ends. The CDR3 loop reads CASSQDSSAYNEQFF. DNA for the CDR3: TGTGCCAGCAGCCAAGATTCTAGCGCCTACAATGAGCAGTTCTTC.

This clonotype came up many times. Here the CDR3 reads CASSLTGRRGYEQYF. The CDR3 coding sequence is TGTGCCAGCAGCTTAACCGGACGAAGGGGGTACGAGCAGTACTTC. J is TRBJ2-7 and V is TRBV7-3; perhaps TRBD1 as D (6 bases). The CDR3 covers 15 residues. The V gene lost 0 bases and the J gene lost 4 bases, with 13 bases spanning the gap. Germline V lookup: CDR1 SGHTA, CDR2 FQGTGA.

V usage is TRBV28 and J usage is TRBJ2-6, with D perhaps TRBD1 (6 bases). Germline assignment: CDR1 MDHEN and CDR2 SYDVKM. The V end lost 7 bases, the J end lost 0 bases, and 16 bases lay between the germline ends. The CDR3 has 17 residues. The CDR3 nucleotides are TGTGCCAGCATGGACAGAGCGATCTTCTCTGGGGCCAACGTCCTGACTTTC. Protein: CASMDRAIFSGANVLTF.

This clonotype turned up a few times. The chain is built from TRBV20-1 and TRBJ1-1, with unresolved D. The CDR3 spans 16 residues. The germline CDR1 and CDR2 sequences are DFQATT and SNEGSKA (reference sequence). Trimming took off 3 bases at V and 7 bases at J, with 24 bases between the two ends. The chain's CDR3 is CSARPPWMANSGEAFF. CDR3 nucleotide sequence: TGCAGTGCTAGGCCCCCCTGGATGGCTAACAGTGGTGAAGCTTTCTTT.

CDR3 in amino acids: CASSPISGNTYNEQFF. For the CDR3, the DNA is TGTGCCAGCAGCCCAATTAGCGGAAACACCTACAATGAGCAGTTCTTC. The V gene is TRBV7-3, the J gene TRBJ2-1, with a tentative D call TRBD2 (6 bases). The CDR3 is made up of 16 amino acids. Germline lookup yields CDR1 SGHTA and CDR2 FQGTGA. Trimming shortened V by 5 bases and J by 2 bases, and 16 bases separated the two germline ends.

CDR3 region: CATGRGDTQYF. The CDR3 nucleotides are TGCGCCACCGGCCGGGGAGATACGCAGTATTTT. This chain connects TRBV10-1 to TRBJ2-3, with D perhaps TRBD2 (5 bases). V was trimmed by 10 bases and J by 5 bases, leaving 10 bases between them. The germline V gene has CDR1 WNHNN and CDR2 SYGVQD (reference sequence). The CDR3 loop spans 11 amino acids.

This clonotype has more than one count but fewer than ten. The chain is built from TRBV20-1 and TRBJ1-2, with D unclear. V was clipped by 7 bases and J by 1 base, with 13 bases between them. The CDR3 contains 13 residues. Germline lookup yields CDR1 DFQATT and CDR2 SNEGSKA (reference sequence). Here the CDR3 reads CSVNSGNNYGYTF. CDR3 nucleotides: TGCAGTGTTAATTCAGGCAATAACTATGGCTACACCTTC.

This chain connects TRBV19 to TRBJ1-2; weak D call: TRBD1 (5 bases). This CDR3 has 11 amino acids. Germline CDR1 is LNHDA and CDR2 is SQIVND (reference sequence). V lost 5 bases and J 8 bases, leaving 9 bases between the germline ends. The CDR3 DNA sequence: TGTGCCAGTAGTTGGAAGGGGGGCTACACCTTC. This translates into CASSWKGGYTF.

V usage is TRBV20-1 and J usage is TRBJ1-2, with D maybe TRBD1 (6 bases). This CDR3 is 16 amino acids long. Germline CDR1 is DFQATT and CDR2 is SNEGSKA (reference sequence). V lost 1 base, J lost 3 bases, and 18 bases lay in between. CDR3 bases: TGCAGTGCTAGAGCCCGTCGGGTCAGGGGAGACTATGGCTACACCTTC. The encoded protein is CSARARRVRGDYGYTF.

This clonotype showed up just a few times. This chain links TRBV14 with TRBJ2-2, with D tentatively TRBD1 (6 bases). CDR1 SGHDN and CDR2 FVKESK come from the germline V gene. This CDR3 comprises 16 residues. The V end was cut by 2 bases, the J end by 4 bases, with 14 bases between. The CDR3 sequence: CASSQFNRASTGELFF. Written as DNA, the CDR3 is TGTGCCAGCAGCCAATTCAACAGGGCCAGCACCGGGGAGCTGTTTTTT.

Points on this clonotype: The junction departs from germline at one end; a sequencing error may be responsible. The V and J genes are TRBV2 and TRBJ2-7; D gene ambiguous. In germline, CDR1 is SNHLY, CDR2 FYNNEI. The CDR3 is made up of 13 amino acids. CDR3 sequence: CASREALLYEQYF. CDR3 in DNA: TGTGCCAGCAGGGAAGCGCTGCTCTACGAGCAGTACTTC. The variable domain in full, completed from reference TRBV2 and TRBJ2-7, reads EPEVTQTPSHQVTQMGQEVILRCVPISNHLYFYWYRQILGQKVEFLVSFYNNEISEKSEIFDDQFSVERPDGSNFTLKIRSTKLEDSAMYFCASREALLYEQYFGPGTRLTVT.